The T cell receptor beta chain under discussion was sequenced for a study of blood T cells in healthy people across ages. The study's findings and limits: Measured against age, TCR beta diversity per million T cells decreased in a roughly linear manner.

Concerning this clonotype itself: What it recognizes is unknown.

Next came a second PCR, run for roughly 6 to 11 cycles, which used a sample-barcoded 5' primer along with a J-beta primer mix. Every cDNA molecule bore a tag from a template-switch adaptor containing 12 random nucleotides. TCRdb called the 5' RACE reads again in MiXCR, with one record for every CDR3 protein. This table holds about 650,000 distinct CDR3 sequences, 32% found once. The germline gives CDR1 WSHSY, CDR2 SAAADI. Trimming cost V 4 bases and J 3 bases; bases outside gene matches: 5. The CDR3 loop spans 15 amino acids. This sequence was found in a woman of 80 years or more in good health. The specimen was blood. The V call is TRBV10-2, the J call TRBJ1-1, with TRBD1 matching over 10 bases. The CDR3, as DNA: TGCGCCAGCAGTGTGACAGGGGGCGAGGACACTGAAGCTTTCTTT. Its translation: CASSVTGGEDTEAFF.